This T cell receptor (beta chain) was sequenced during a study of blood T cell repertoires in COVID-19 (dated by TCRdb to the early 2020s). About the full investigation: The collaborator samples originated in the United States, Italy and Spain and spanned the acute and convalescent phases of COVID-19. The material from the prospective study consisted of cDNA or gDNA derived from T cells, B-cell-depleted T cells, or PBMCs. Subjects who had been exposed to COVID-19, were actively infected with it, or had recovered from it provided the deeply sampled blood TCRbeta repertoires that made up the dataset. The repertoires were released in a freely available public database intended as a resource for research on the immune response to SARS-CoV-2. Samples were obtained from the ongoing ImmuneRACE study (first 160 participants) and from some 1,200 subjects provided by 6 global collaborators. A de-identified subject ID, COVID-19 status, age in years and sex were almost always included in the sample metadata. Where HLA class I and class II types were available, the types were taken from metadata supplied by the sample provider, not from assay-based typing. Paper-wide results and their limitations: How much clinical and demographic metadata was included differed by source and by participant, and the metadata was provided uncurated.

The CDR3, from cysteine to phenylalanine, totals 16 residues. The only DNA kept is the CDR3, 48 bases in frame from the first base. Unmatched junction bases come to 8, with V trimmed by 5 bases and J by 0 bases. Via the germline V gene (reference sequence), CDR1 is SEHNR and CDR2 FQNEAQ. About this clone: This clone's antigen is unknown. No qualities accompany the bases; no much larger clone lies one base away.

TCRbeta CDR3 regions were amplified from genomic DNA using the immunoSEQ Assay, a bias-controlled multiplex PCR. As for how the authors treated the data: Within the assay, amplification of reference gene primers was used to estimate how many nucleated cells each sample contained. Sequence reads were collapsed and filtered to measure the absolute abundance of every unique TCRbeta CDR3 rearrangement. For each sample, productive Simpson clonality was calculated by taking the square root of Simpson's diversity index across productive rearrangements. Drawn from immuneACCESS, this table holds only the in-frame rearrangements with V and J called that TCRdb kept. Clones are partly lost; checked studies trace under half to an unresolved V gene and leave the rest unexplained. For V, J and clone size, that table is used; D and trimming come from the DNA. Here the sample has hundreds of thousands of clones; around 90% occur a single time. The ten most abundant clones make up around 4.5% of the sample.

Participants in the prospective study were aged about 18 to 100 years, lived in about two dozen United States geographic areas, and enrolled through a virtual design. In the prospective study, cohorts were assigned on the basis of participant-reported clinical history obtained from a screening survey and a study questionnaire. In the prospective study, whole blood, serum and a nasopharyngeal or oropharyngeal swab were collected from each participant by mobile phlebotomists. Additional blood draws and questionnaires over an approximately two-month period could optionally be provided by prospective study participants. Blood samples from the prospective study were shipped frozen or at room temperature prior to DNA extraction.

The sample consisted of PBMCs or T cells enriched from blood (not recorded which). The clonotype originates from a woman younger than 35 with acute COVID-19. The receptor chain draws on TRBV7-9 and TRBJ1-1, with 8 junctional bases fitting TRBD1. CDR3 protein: CASSPLPQGVNTEAFF. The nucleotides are TGTGCCAGCAGCCCCCTCCCACAGGGGGTGAACACTGAAGCTTTCTTT.